A selection of T cell receptor beta chains follows, all from one sample in a study of cytomegalovirus exposure and HLA in healthy donors. The repertoire was sequenced with immunoSEQ multiplex PCR; TCRdb's copy has only in-frame clones and lacks some. The sample has fewer than 100,000 clones, roughly 73% seen once. The material sequenced was PBMCs. The receptors derive from a male donor in good health and CMV-seropositive. The conserved cysteine and the conserved F or W are not part of the CDR3 here. Fields, in order: J gene, V gene, CDR3 protein.

j_gene: TRBJ2-2; v_gene: TRBV5-4; CDR3aa: AGLRQGGTGELF
j_gene: TRBJ2-5; v_gene: TRBV9; CDR3aa: ASSGVQETQY
j_gene: TRBJ2-7; v_gene: TRBV20-1; CDR3aa: SAGQVLEQY
j_gene: TRBJ1-5; v_gene: TRBV19; CDR3aa: ASSHTRGYQPQH
j_gene: TRBJ2-7; v_gene: TRBV5-8; CDR3aa: ASSFPGSDEQY
j_gene: TRBJ2-7; v_gene: TRBV7-9; CDR3aa: ASSPGGSGEQY
j_gene: TRBJ2-2; v_gene: TRBV5-1; CDR3aa: ASSWSSGATGELF
j_gene: TRBJ2-1; v_gene: TRBV6-5; CDR3aa: ASSYQGTSGYNEQF
j_gene: TRBJ2-3; v_gene: TRBV5-1; CDR3aa: ASSLSSQGTTDTQY
j_gene: TRBJ1-2; v_gene: TRBV28; CDR3aa: ASSLPTRQGGGYT
j_gene: TRBJ1-1; v_gene: TRBV9; CDR3aa: ASSVGAVGRGTAF
j_gene: TRBJ1-2; v_gene: TRBV5-1; CDR3aa: ASSLAAGMGANYGYT
j_gene: TRBJ1-1; v_gene: TRBV6-6; CDR3aa: ASRETGPNTEAF
j_gene: TRBJ2-7; v_gene: TRBV10-3; CDR3aa: AISESGLAGFAEQY
j_gene: TRBJ2-7; v_gene: TRBV29-1; CDR3aa: SVHSDRGFDEQY
j_gene: TRBJ2-2; v_gene: TRBV4-1; CDR3aa: ASSQQIGLLNRELF
j_gene: TRBJ1-3; v_gene: TRBV5-1; CDR3aa: ASSLDTGSNTIY
j_gene: TRBJ2-1; v_gene: TRBV5-1; CDR3aa: ASSLAFVEQF
j_gene: TRBJ2-1; v_gene: TRBV4-2; CDR3aa: ASSQDGTSPYNEQF
j_gene: TRBJ2-1; v_gene: TRBV5-6; CDR3aa: ASSLDGLAAYNEQF
j_gene: TRBJ2-1; v_gene: TRBV19; CDR3aa: ASSPLAGHGVTDEQF
j_gene: TRBJ1-6; v_gene: TRBV19; CDR3aa: ASTMGQAGGNSPLH
j_gene: TRBJ2-7; v_gene: TRBV6-6; CDR3aa: ASRGGAHEQY
j_gene: TRBJ2-1; v_gene: TRBV5-8; CDR3aa: ASSRTSGTTYNEQF
j_gene: TRBJ1-5; v_gene: TRBV30; CDR3aa: AWRTGFNQPQH
j_gene: TRBJ1-3; v_gene: TRBV30; CDR3aa: AWSTTIFQGIGNTIY
j_gene: TRBJ2-7; v_gene: TRBV5-8; CDR3aa: ASSSSGRVGLEQY
j_gene: TRBJ2-1; v_gene: TRBV6-4; CDR3aa: ASSTSFWNEQF
j_gene: TRBJ2-7; v_gene: TRBV4-3; CDR3aa: ASSQDWTGFYEQY
j_gene: TRBJ1-1; v_gene: TRBV18; CDR3aa: ASSPRGQTGEAF
j_gene: TRBJ2-5; v_gene: TRBV28; CDR3aa: ASSPPGPGGETQY
j_gene: TRBJ2-7; v_gene: TRBV7-3; CDR3aa: ASSLNRGPYEQY
j_gene: TRBJ2-2; v_gene: TRBV7-2; CDR3aa: ASSSDTGELF
j_gene: TRBJ1-1; v_gene: TRBV5-4; CDR3aa: ASSSRQGYTEAF
j_gene: TRBJ1-6; v_gene: TRBV27; CDR3aa: ASSLDRGGNSPLH
j_gene: TRBJ2-5; v_gene: TRBV7-9; CDR3aa: ASSVYSNQETQY
j_gene: TRBJ2-1; v_gene: TRBV4-2; CDR3aa: ASSQERHLLHNEQF
j_gene: TRBJ1-1; v_gene: TRBV6-6; CDR3aa: ASGFRHTEAF
j_gene: TRBJ2-5; v_gene: TRBV4-1; CDR3aa: ASSPRTGGAETQY
j_gene: TRBJ1-5; v_gene: TRBV19; CDR3aa: ASRQGSSNQPQH
j_gene: TRBJ1-2; v_gene: TRBV6-1; CDR3aa: ASTPAGGNYGYT
j_gene: TRBJ1-1; v_gene: TRBV29-1; CDR3aa: SVGGLEREAF
j_gene: TRBJ2-1; v_gene: TRBV9; CDR3aa: ASSVALREGPGEQF
j_gene: TRBJ2-7; v_gene: TRBV4-3; CDR3aa: ASSQPPGQHEQY
j_gene: TRBJ2-1; v_gene: TRBV13; CDR3aa: ASSPPFFSGSPAGVYNEQF
j_gene: TRBJ1-3; v_gene: TRBV28; CDR3aa: ASSPPGQGSGNTIY
j_gene: TRBJ1-1; v_gene: TRBV7-3; CDR3aa: ASSATGGTHTEAF
j_gene: TRBJ1-1; v_gene: TRBV30; CDR3aa: ATGGAWVTEAF
j_gene: TRBJ2-1; v_gene: TRBV27; CDR3aa: ASSLLVANEQF
j_gene: TRBJ2-3; v_gene: TRBV6-5; CDR3aa: ASSPAGGTQY
j_gene: TRBJ1-1; v_gene: TRBV2; CDR3aa: ASSAGQGSTEAF
j_gene: TRBJ2-7; v_gene: TRBV9; CDR3aa: ASSEAAGGFYEQY
j_gene: TRBJ2-7; v_gene: TRBV2; CDR3aa: ASSASGTGYYEQY